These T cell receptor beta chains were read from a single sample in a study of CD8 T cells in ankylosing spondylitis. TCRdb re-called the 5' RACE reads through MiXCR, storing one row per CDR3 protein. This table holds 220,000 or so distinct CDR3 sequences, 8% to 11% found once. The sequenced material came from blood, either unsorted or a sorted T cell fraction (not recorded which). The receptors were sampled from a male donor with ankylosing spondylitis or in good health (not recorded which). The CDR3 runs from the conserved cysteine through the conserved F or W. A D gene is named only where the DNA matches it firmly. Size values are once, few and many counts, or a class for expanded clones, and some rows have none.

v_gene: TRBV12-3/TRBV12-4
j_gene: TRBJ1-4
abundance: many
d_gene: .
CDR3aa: CASSFNGNVGEKLFF
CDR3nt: TGTGCCAGCAGTTTTAATGGAAACGTCGGCGAAAAACTGTTTTTT

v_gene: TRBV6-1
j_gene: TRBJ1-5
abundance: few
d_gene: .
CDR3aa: CASSEGGVSNQPQHF
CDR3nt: TGTGCCAGCAGTGAAGGGGGGGTGAGCAATCAGCCCCAGCATTTT

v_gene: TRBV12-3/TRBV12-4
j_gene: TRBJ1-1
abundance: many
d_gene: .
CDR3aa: CASSLNSMNTEAFF
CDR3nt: TGTGCCAGCAGTTTGAACAGCATGAACACTGAAGCTTTCTTT

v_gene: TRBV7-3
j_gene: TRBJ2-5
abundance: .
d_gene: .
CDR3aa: CASSLTGGGVRTQYF
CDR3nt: TGTGCCAGCAGCTTAACAGGGGGCGGGGTACGGACCCAGTACTTC

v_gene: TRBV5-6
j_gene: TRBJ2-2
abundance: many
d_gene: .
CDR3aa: CASSRDRGTGELFF
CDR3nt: TGTGCCAGCAGCCGGGACCGAGGCACCGGGGAGCTGTTTTTT

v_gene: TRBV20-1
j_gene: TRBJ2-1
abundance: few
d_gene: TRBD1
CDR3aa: CSAQTGTGGTYNEQFF
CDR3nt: TGCAGTGCTCAAACCGGGACAGGGGGAACCTACAATGAGCAGTTCTTC

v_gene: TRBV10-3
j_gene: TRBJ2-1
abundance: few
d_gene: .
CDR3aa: CAISPVTLLNEQFF
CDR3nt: TGTGCCATCAGTCCGGTTACCCTTTTGAATGAGCAGTTCTTC

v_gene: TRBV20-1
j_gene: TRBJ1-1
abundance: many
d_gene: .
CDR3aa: CSAAQRQDTEAFF
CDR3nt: TGCAGTGCCGCCCAGAGACAGGACACTGAAGCTTTCTTT

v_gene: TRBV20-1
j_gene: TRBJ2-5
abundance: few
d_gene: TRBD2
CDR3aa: CSARDPGTSGGKETQYF
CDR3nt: TGCAGTGCTAGAGATCCTGGGACTAGCGGGGGGAAAGAGACCCAGTACTTC

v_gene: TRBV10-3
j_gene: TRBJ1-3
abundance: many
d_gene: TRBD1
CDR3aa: CAISESRGHATIYF
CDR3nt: TGTGCCATCAGTGAGTCAAGGGGGCATGCCACCATATATTTT

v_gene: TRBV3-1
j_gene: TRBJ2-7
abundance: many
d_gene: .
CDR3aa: CASSQVDPARVYF
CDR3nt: TGTGCCAGCAGCCAAGTTGATCCGGCGCGGGTATACTTC

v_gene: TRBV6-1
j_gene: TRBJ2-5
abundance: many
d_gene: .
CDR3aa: CASSESGSEETQYF
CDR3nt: TGTGCCAGCAGTGAATCGGGCAGCGAAGAGACCCAGTACTTC

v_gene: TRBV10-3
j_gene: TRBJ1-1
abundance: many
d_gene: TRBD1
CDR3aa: CAITRQGPRTEAFF
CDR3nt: TGTGCCATCACTAGACAGGGCCCGCGGACTGAAGCTTTCTTT

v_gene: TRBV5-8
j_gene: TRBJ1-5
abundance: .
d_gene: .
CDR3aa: CASSFRGRDQPQHF
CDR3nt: TGTGCCAGCAGCTTCCGGGGTAGAGATCAGCCCCAGCATTTT

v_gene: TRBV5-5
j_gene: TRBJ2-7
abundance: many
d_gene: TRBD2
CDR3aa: CASSLGLAESSYEQYF
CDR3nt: TGTGCCAGCAGCTTGGGACTAGCGGAGAGCTCCTACGAGCAGTACTTC